The sequence of this T cell receptor (beta chain) was determined in a study of cytomegalovirus exposure and HLA in healthy donors. Findings and limits, study-wide: Specificity for CMV antigens was confirmed in vitro for a few of the CMV-associated chains. Rarity characterized most TCR sequences, yet some public TCRs appeared in many donors.

This CDR3 contains 15 residues. The V and J ends lost 2 bases and 2 bases, in that order; junction bases with no gene match: 5. CDR1 is LNHNV and CDR2 is YYDKDF in the germline V gene (reference sequence). On this clone: Its antigen is not identified.

The donors were part of the validation cohort of more than 90 subjects. That cohort was separate from the first cohort, which comprised 666 subjects. Sequencing used immunoSEQ multiplex PCR; TCRdb keeps in-frame clones, though not all of them. The sample has about 120,000 clones, approximately 95% seen once. The sequence derives from a man between 18 and 35 years old in good health and CMV-seronegative. Sequencing input: PBMCs. The chain employs TRBV15 and TRBJ1-2, with TRBD1 matching 7 bases. The CDR3 loop reads CATSRPGTVNYGYTF. The CDR3 DNA reads as TGTGCCACCAGCAGACCCGGGACAGTCAACTATGGCTACACCTTC.